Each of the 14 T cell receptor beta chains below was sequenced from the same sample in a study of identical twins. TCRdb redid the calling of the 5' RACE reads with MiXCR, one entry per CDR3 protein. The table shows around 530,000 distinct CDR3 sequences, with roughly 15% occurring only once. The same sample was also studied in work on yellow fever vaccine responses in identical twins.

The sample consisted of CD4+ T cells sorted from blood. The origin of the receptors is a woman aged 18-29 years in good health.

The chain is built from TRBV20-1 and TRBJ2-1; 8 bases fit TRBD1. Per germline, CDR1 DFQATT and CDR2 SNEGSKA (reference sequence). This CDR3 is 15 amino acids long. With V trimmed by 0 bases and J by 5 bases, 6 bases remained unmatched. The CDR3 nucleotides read TGCAGTGCTAGAGACTCGGGACAGGATAACAATGAGCAGTTCTTC. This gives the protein CSARDSGQDNNEQFF.

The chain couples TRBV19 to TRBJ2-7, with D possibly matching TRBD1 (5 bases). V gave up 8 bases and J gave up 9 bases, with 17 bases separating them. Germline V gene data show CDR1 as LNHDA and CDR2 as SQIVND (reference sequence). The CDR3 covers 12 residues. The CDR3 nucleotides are TGTGCCAGTCAGGGCCTTCCGGAAGGGCAGTACTTC. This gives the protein CASQGLPEGQYF.

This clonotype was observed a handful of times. The CDR3 DNA is TGTGCCAGCAGCTCCCGGACAGGCTACAATGAGCAGTTCTTC. Translated: CASSSRTGYNEQFF. The gene calls are TRBV7-9 and TRBJ2-1, with 7 bases matching TRBD1. The length of the CDR3 is 14 residues. The germline V gene has CDR1 SEHNR and CDR2 FQNEAQ (reference sequence). Unmatched junction bases numbered 3, after V lost 4 bases and J lost 3 bases. The whole variable domain, filled in from reference TRBV7-9 and TRBJ2-1, reads DTGVSQNPRHKITKRGQNVTFRCDPISEHNRLYWYRQTLGQGPEFLTYFQNEAQLEKSRLLSDRFSAERPKGSFSTLEIQRTEQGDSAMYLCASSSRTGYNEQFFGPGTRLTVL.

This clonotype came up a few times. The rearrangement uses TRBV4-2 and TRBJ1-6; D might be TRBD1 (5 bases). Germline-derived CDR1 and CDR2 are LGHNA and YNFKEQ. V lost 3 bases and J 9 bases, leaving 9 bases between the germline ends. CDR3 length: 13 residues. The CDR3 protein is CASSQGDGSPLHF. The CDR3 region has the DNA TGTGCCAGCAGCCAGGGGGATGGTTCACCCCTCCACTTT.

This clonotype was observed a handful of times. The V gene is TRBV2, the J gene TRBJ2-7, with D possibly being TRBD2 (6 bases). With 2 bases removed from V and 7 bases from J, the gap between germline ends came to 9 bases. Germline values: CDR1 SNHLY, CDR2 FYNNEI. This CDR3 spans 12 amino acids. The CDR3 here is CASSEQGREQYF. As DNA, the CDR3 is TGTGCCAGCAGTGAACAAGGGAGGGAGCAGTACTTC.

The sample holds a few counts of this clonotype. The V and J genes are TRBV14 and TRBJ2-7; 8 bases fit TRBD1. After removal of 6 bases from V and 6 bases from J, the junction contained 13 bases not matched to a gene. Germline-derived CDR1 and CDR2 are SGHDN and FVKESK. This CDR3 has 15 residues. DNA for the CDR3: TGTGCCAGCAGACCTAAGGACAGGGTTAATGGCGAGCAGTACGTC. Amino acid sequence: CASRPKDRVNGEQYV.

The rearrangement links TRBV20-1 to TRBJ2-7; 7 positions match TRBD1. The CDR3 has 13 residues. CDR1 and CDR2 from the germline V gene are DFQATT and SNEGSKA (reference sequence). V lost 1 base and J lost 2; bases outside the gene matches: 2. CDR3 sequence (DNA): TGCAGTGCTAGAGGACAGGGCACCTACGAGCAGTACGTC. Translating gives CSARGQGTYEQYV.

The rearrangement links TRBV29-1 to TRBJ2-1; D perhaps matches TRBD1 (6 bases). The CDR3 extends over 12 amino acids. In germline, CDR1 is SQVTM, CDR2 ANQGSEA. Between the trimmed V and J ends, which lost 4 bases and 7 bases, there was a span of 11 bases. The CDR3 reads CSVVTGPNEQFF. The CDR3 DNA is TGCAGCGTTGTGACAGGTCCAAATGAGCAGTTCTTC.

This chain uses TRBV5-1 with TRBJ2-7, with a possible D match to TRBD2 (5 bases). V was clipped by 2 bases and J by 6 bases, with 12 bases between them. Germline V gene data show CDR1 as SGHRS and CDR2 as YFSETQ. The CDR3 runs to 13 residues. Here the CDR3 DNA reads TGCGCCAGCAGCTTAAAGTCGGCGGGCGAGCAGTACTTC. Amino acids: CASSLKSAGEQYF. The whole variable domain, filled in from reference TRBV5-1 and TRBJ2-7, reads KAGVTQTPRYLIKTRGQQVTLSCSPISGHRSVSWYQQTPGQGLQFLFEYFSETQRNKGNFPGRFSGRQFSNSRSEMNVSTLELGDSALYLCASSLKSAGEQYFGPGTRLTVT.

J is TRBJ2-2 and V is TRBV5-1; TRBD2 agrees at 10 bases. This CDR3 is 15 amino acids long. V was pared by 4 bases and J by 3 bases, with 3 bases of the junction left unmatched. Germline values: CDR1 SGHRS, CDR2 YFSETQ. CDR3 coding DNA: TGCGCCAGCAGCGGGACTAGCGCGTACACCGGGGAGCTGTTTTTT. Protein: CASSGTSAYTGELFF.

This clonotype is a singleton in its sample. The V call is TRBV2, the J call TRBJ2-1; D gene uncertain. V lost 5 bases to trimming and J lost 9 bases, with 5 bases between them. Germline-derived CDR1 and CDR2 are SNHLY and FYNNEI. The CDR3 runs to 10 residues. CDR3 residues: CASSYSEQFF. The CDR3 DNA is TGTGCCAGCAGTTATAGTGAGCAGTTCTTC.

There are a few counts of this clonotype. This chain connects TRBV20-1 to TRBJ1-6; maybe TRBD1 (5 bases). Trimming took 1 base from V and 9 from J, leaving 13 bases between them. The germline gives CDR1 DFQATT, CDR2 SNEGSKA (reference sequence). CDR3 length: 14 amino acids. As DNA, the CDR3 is TGCAGTGCTAGAGTTGCAGGGACCTTTTCACCCCTCCACTTT. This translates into CSARVAGTFSPLHF.

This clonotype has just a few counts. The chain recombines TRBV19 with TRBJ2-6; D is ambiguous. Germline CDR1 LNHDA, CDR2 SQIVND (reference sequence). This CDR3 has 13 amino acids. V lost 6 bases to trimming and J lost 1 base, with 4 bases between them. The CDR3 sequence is CASRLSGANVLTF. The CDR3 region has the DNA TGTGCCAGTAGACTGTCTGGGGCCAACGTCCTGACTTTC.

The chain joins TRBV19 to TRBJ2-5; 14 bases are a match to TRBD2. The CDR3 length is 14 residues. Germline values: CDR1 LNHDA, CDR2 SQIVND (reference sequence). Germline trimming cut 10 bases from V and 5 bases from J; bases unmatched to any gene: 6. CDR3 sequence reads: CATSTSGRVETQYF. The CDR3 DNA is TGTGCCACCTCGACTAGCGGGAGGGTGGAGACCCAGTACTTC.